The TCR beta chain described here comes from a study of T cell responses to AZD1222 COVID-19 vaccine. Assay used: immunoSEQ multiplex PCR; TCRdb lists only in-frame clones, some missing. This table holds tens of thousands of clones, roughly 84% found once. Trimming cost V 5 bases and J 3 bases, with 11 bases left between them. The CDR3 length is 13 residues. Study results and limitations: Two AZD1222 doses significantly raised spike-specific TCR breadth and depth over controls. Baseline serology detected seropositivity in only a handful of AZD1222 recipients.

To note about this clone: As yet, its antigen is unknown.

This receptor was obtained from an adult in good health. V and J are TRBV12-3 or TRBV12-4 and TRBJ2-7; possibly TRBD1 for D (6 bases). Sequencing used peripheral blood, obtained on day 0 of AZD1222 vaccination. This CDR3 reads CASSPVQGYEQYF. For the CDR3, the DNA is TGTGCCAGCAGTCCCGTACAGGGCTACGAGCAGTACTTC.